These T cell receptor beta chains were read from a single sample in a study of blood T cell repertoires in COVID-19. Sequenced by immunoSEQ multiplex PCR; TCRdb stores in-frame clones only, minus some. Of approximately 250,000 clones listed, about 90% are singletons. Source material: PBMCs or T cells enriched from blood (not recorded which). The receptors stem from a woman aged 35 to 49 who had been exposed to COVID-19. The CDR3 runs from the conserved cysteine through the conserved F or W. Each record gives: V gene, D gene, clone size, J gene, CDR3 DNA, CDR3 protein. A D gene is named only where the DNA matches it firmly. Clone size is not always given. Where it is, it says once, few, many or a class for expanded clones.

TRBV6-2/TRBV6-3	-	-	TRBJ1-2	TGTGCCAGCAGTTACCACATAACTAACTATGGCTACACCTTC	CASSYHITNYGYTF
TRBV5-1	-	-	TRBJ2-1	TGTGCCAGCAGCTTGCTGGGCAGGGGTGGCGAGCAGTTCTTC	CASSLLGRGGEQFF
TRBV11-3	TRBD2	-	TRBJ2-4	TGTGCCAGCAGCTTAGTAGGGCCTAGCGGGATCATAGCCAAAAACATTCAGTACTTC	CASSLVGPSGIIAKNIQYF
TRBV7-9	TRBD1	few	TRBJ1-2	TGTGCCAGCAGCCCACGGACAGGGGAGGTTGTCTACACCTTC	CASSPRTGEVVYTF
TRBV18	-	-	TRBJ2-1	TGTGCCAGCTCACCAATGGGGGGAAATGAGCAGTTCTTC	CASSPMGGNEQFF
TRBV7-2	TRBD1	-	TRBJ1-1	TGTGCCAGCAGCTTAGACAGGGGGTCGAGAGAAGCTTTCTTT	CASSLDRGSREAFF
TRBV2	-	-	TRBJ1-6	TGTGCCAGCAGTGCACAGTTGAGCTCCTATAATTCACCCCTCCACTTT	CASSAQLSSYNSPLHF
TRBV7-2	-	once	TRBJ2-1	TGTGCCAGCAGCTTAGAATTATACAACAATGAGCAGTTCTTC	CASSLELYNNEQFF
TRBV19	-	-	TRBJ1-5	TGTGCCAGTAGTGTACAGGGACATTCTCAGCCCCAGCATTTT	CASSVQGHSQPQHF
TRBV25-1	TRBD1	once	TRBJ1-1	TGTGCCAGCAGTGACCCCGGGACAGGGGTTCTTTTAGCTTTCTTT	CASSDPGTGVLLAFF
TRBV29-1	TRBD2	once	TRBJ2-1	TGCAGCGTCGGGACTAGCGGGGGCCCATACAATGAGCAGTTCTTC	CSVGTSGGPYNEQFF
TRBV7-9	TRBD2	-	TRBJ2-7	TGTGCCAGCAGCCCCCCTGGACTAGCGGGGTCCTACGAGCAGTACTTC	CASSPPGLAGSYEQYF
TRBV4-2	-	-	TRBJ2-7	TGTGCCAGCAGCCGGTTCGGAGGGAGAAGCTCCTACGAGCAGTACTTC	CASSRFGGRSSYEQYF
TRBV28	TRBD1	once	TRBJ2-2	TGTGCCAGCAGTCCAAGAGGACAGGGGAACACCGGGGAGCTGTTTTTT	CASSPRGQGNTGELFF
TRBV30	TRBD2	-	TRBJ2-4	TGTGCCTGGAGTGCATCTAGCGGGAGACGAACGAGCAAAAACATTCAGTACTTC	CAWSASSGRRTSKNIQYF
TRBV2	-	-	TRBJ1-6	TGTGCCAGCAATAATGGGAAAGACGGGAGCTCCTATAATTCACCCCTCCACTTT	CASNNGKDGSSYNSPLHF
TRBV29-1	-	-	TRBJ1-2	TGCAGCGTTGCAGGGTCTAGTGGCTACACCTTC	CSVAGSSGYTF
TRBV7-9	TRBD2	-	TRBJ2-1	TGTGCCAGCTCCAGTAGCGGGATCACAAAAGGAAACAATGAGCAGTTCTTC	CASSSSGITKGNNEQFF
TRBV18	TRBD1	-	TRBJ1-4	TGTGCCAGCTCATCACGAGGACAGGCAACTAATGAAAAACTGTTTTTT	CASSSRGQATNEKLFF
TRBV27	TRBD2	-	TRBJ2-5	TGTGCCAGCAGTTTATCGGGGCGGGGGGGCCCGCAAGAGACCCAGTACTTC	CASSLSGRGGPQETQYF
TRBV7-2	-	-	TRBJ2-7	TGTGCCAGCAGCTTGACGATCGAACAGGGCTCCTACGAGCAGTACTTC	CASSLTIEQGSYEQYF
TRBV3-1/TRBV3-2	-	-	TRBJ2-1	TGTGCCAGCAGCCTAGTCTCCTCCTACAATGAGCAGTTCTTC	CASSLVSSYNEQFF
TRBV7-2	TRBD1	-	TRBJ2-7	TGTGCCAGCAGCTTACCGGGACAGGGGCAGTACTTC	CASSLPGQGQYF
TRBV11-3	-	-	TRBJ1-1	TGTGCCAGCGGCGACAGGTCCGGTTATAATGAAGCTTTCTTT	CASGDRSGYNEAFF
TRBV6-5	-	once	TRBJ1-6	TGTGCCAGCAGACCGGACAGCTATAATTCACCCCTCCACTTT	CASRPDSYNSPLHF
TRBV4-3	-	-	TRBJ2-1	TGCGCCAGCAGCCAACAGGGTAGTTCATGGAATGAGCAGTTCTTC	CASSQQGSSWNEQFF
TRBV28	TRBD1	-	TRBJ2-3	TGTGCCAGCAGTCGACCCACTAAAATTCGACAGGGTAAAGATACGCAGTATTTT	CASSRPTKIRQGKDTQYF
TRBV13	TRBD1	-	TRBJ1-2	TGTGCCAGCAGCCTCGGGACAGGGGGGGGCTACACCTTC	CASSLGTGGGYTF